The clone carrying this T cell receptor (beta chain) was seen more than once but under ten times. The data stem from a study of early stage breast cancer tumors. Overall study: Of some 16 invasive breast tumors, about a dozen were hormone receptor-positive, HER2-negative.

Data came from immunoSEQ multiplex PCR; TCRdb stores just in-frame clones and leaves some out. The sample carries tens of thousands of clones, more than 70% recorded once. The sample comprised blood. The receptor was isolated from a person in their 40s with breast cancer.

CDR3 in DNA: TGTGCCAGCTCACCAGGGGAGGTCTATGGCTACACCTTC. Translating gives CASSPGEVYGYTF. The V gene is TRBV18, the J gene TRBJ1-2; no definite D call. V was pared by 2 bases and J by 4 bases, with 8 bases between. Looked up from germline, CDR1 is KGHSH and CDR2 is LQKENI. The CDR3 has 13 amino acids.